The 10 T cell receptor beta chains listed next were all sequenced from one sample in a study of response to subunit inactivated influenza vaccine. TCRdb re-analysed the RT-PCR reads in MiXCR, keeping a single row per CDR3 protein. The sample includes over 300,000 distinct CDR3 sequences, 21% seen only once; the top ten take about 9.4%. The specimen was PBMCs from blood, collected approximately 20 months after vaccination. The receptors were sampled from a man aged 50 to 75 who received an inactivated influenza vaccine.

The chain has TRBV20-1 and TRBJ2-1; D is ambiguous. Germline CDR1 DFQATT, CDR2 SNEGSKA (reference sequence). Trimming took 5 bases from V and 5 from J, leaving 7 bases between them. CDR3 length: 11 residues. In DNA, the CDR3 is TGCAGTGCTCCCGGAAACAATGAGCAGTTCTTC. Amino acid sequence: CSAPGNNEQFF.

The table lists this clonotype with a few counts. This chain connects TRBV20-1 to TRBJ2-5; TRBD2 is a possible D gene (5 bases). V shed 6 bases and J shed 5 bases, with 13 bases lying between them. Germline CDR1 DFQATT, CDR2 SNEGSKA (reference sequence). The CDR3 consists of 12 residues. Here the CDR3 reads CSAAGVWETQYF. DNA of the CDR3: TGCAGTGCCGCCGGGGTGTGGGAGACCCAGTACTTC.

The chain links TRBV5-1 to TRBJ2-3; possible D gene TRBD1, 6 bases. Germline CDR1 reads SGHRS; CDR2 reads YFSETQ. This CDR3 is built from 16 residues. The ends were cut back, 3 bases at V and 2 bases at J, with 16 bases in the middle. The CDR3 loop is CASSSATGSFTDTQYF. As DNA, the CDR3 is TGCGCCAGCAGCTCGGCAACAGGGTCGTTCACAGATACGCAGTATTTT.

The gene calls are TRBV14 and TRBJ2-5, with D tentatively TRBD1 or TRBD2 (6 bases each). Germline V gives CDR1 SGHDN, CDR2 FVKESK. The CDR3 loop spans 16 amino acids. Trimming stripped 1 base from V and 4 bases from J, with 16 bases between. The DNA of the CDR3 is TGTGCCAGCAGCCAAGGGGGGGCCCGGCTAGGAGAGACCCAGTACTTC. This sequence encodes CASSQGGARLGETQYF.

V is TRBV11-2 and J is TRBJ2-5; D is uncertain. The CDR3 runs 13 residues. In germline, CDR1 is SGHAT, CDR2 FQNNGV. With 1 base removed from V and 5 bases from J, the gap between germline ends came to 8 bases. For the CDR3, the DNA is TGTGCCAGCAGCTTAGCCGCCAGCGAGACCCAGTACTTC. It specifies CASSLAASETQYF.

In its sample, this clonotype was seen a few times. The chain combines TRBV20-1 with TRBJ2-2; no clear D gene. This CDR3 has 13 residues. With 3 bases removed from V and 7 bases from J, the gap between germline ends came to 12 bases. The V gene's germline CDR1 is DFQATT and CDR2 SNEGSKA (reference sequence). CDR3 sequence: CSAREPNRGELFF. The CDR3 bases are TGCAGTGCTAGGGAACCGAATCGCGGGGAGCTGTTTTTT.

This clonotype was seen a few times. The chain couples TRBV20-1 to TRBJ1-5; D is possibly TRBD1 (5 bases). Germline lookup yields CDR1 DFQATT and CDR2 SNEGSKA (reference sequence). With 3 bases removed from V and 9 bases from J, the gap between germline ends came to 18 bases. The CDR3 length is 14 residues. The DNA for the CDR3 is TGCAGTGCTAGTTCCGGGGCAGGGACGCCGCCCCAGCATTTT. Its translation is CSASSGAGTPPQHF.

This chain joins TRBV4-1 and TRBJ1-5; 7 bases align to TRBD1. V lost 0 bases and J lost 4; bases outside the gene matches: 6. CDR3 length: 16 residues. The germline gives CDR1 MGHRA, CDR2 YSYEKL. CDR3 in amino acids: CASSQDQTGTNQPQHF. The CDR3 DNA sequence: TGCGCCAGCAGCCAAGACCAGACAGGGACTAATCAGCCCCAGCATTTT.

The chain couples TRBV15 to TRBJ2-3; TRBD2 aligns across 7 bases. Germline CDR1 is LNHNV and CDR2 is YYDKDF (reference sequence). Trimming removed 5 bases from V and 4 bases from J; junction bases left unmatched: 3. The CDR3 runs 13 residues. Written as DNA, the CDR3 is TGTGCCACCAGCGGGCGGGAGTCAGATACGCAGTATTTT. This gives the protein CATSGRESDTQYF.

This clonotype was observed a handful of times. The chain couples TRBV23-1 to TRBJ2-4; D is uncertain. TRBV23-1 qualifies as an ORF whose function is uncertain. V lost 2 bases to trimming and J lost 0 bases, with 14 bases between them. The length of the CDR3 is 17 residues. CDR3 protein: CASSQTIRKVAKNIQYF. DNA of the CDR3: TGCGCCAGCAGTCAAACAATCCGGAAGGTAGCCAAAAACATTCAGTACTTC.